These T cell receptor beta chains were read from a single sample in a study of response to subunit inactivated influenza vaccine. TCRdb re-called the RT-PCR reads through MiXCR, storing one row per CDR3 protein. Among about 310,000 distinct CDR3 sequences listed, roughly 22% were seen once. Here the sequenced sample was PBMCs from blood, taken about 19 months after vaccination. The receptor set was obtained from a man between 50 and 69 years old who received an inactivated influenza vaccine. Each CDR3 is given with its conserved first and last residue. D genes are given only for firm matches. Where a row states a size, it is once, few, many or the class of an expanded clone; other rows omit it.

J gene	D gene	V gene	clone size	CDR3 DNA	CDR3 protein
TRBJ1-2	NA	TRBV29-1	few	TGCAGCGTTGTACAGGGACTAGACTATGGCTACACCTTC	CSVVQGLDYGYTF
TRBJ1-1	NA	TRBV27	few	TGTGCCAGCAGTTTAGAACAGGGACGTAAAGCTTTCTTT	CASSLEQGRKAFF
TRBJ1-5	TRBD1	TRBV6-2/TRBV6-3	once	TGTGCCAGCAGTGACAGGGGCCCCCAGCCCCAGCATTTT	CASSDRGPQPQHF
TRBJ2-3	NA	TRBV20-1	few	TGCAGTGCTAGACGCTTAGATACGCAGTATTTT	CSARRLDTQYF
TRBJ1-5	TRBD1	TRBV6-2/TRBV6-3	NA	TGTGCCAGCAGTTACCGGGACAGACTTTATAGCAATCAGCCCCAGCATTTT	CASSYRDRLYSNQPQHF
TRBJ2-3	TRBD1	TRBV24-1	NA	TGTGCCACCAGTGATCCGCACAGGGGGCAATCCACAGATACGCAGTATTTT	CATSDPHRGQSTDTQYF
TRBJ1-5	NA	TRBV5-1	NA	TGCGCCAGCAGCTTGGAGGGTAGCCATAGCAATCAGCCCCAGCATTTT	CASSLEGSHSNQPQHF
TRBJ2-2	TRBD2	TRBV20-1	few	TGCAGTGCTAGAGAAGAACTAGCGCCGAACACCGGGGAGCTGTTTTTT	CSAREELAPNTGELFF
TRBJ1-1	NA	TRBV19	few	TGTGCCAGTAGTATCGGGTACCGAGCTATGAACACTGAAGCTTTCTTT	CASSIGYRAMNTEAFF
TRBJ2-7	NA	TRBV7-2	NA	TGTGCCAGCAGCCTCCTTTTTGCCTACGAGCAGTACTTC	CASSLLFAYEQYF
TRBJ1-2	TRBD1	TRBV5-5	NA	TGTGCCAGCAGCTTGGGAGGGACAGGGGGCGAAAACTATGGCTACACCTTC	CASSLGGTGGENYGYTF
TRBJ1-4	NA	TRBV10-2	few	TGCGCCAGCAGGAAGAAGGATGAAAAACTGTTTTTT	CASRKKDEKLFF
TRBJ1-6	NA	TRBV5-1	few	TGCGCCAGCAGCGCGTCACAGGGTAGTTATGATTCACCCCTCCACTTT	CASSASQGSYDSPLHF
TRBJ1-3	NA	TRBV12-3/TRBV12-4	NA	TGTGCCAGCAGGGAGCAGGGAATATCTGGAAACACCATATATTTT	CASREQGISGNTIYF
TRBJ2-5	TRBD1	TRBV15	few	TGTGCCACCAGCAGAGGTGACAGGGTCGAGGGAGAGACCCAGTACTTC	CATSRGDRVEGETQYF
TRBJ2-3	TRBD2	TRBV29-1	few	TGCAGCTTATTTCTAGCGGGAGTCGGAGATACGCAGTATTTT	CSLFLAGVGDTQYF
TRBJ1-5	NA	TRBV6-5	few	TGTGCCAGCAGTTACTCGAAGGCTACGGGGAGTACAGGGAATCAGCCCCAGCATTTT	CASSYSKATGSTGNQPQHF
TRBJ1-2	TRBD1	TRBV19	few	TGTGCCAGTACCCTCGGCCTTACAGGGGATGGCTACACCTTC	CASTLGLTGDGYTF
TRBJ2-1	TRBD2	TRBV4-2	NA	TGTGCCAGCCGACTAGCGCAGAACAATGAGCAGTTCTTC	CASRLAQNNEQFF
TRBJ1-4	TRBD1	TRBV4-3	NA	TGCGCCAGCAGCCGAGGAGGAGGGGGCGGTGAAAAACTGTTTTTT	CASSRGGGGGEKLFF
TRBJ2-5	NA	TRBV14	NA	TGTGCCAGCAGCCAAGGTCATCGAGAGACCCAGTACTTC	CASSQGHRETQYF
TRBJ1-2	TRBD1	TRBV4-3	many	TGCGCCAGCAGCCAGGAGACAGGGGATCGTGGCTACACCTTC	CASSQETGDRGYTF
TRBJ2-3	TRBD2	TRBV4-3	many	TGCGCCAGCAGCCTGGGACTAGCGGGGGGCCCTAGCACAGATACGCAGTATTTT	CASSLGLAGGPSTDTQYF
TRBJ2-3	TRBD2	TRBV7-9	NA	TGTGCCAGCAGCCCTGGGTGGGGACTAGCGATGGATACGCAGTATTTT	CASSPGWGLAMDTQYF
TRBJ1-4	TRBD1	TRBV5-1	NA	TGCGCCAGCAGCAGGGACAGCCGCGGCGAAAAACTGTTTTTT	CASSRDSRGEKLFF
TRBJ1-4	TRBD1	TRBV7-9	few	TGTGCCAGCAGCCCGGACAGGGGGCTTAGTGAAAAACTGTTTTTT	CASSPDRGLSEKLFF
TRBJ2-1	TRBD2	TRBV20-1	many	TGCAGTGCTAGGGACCTAGCGGGCACCTCCTACAATGAGCAGTTCTTC	CSARDLAGTSYNEQFF
TRBJ2-7	NA	TRBV5-1	few	TGCGCCAGCAGCGGAGTTGACGTTCTCGACGAGCAGTACTTC	CASSGVDVLDEQYF
TRBJ2-5	TRBD2	TRBV7-2	NA	TGTGCCAGCAGCTGGGGACTAGCGGGAGCAGAGACCCAGTACTTC	CASSWGLAGAETQYF
TRBJ2-1	TRBD2	TRBV28	few	TGTGCCAGCAGTTTTAGCGGGAGGGCCTCTTCGGATGAGCAGTTCTTC	CASSFSGRASSDEQFF
TRBJ2-7	NA	TRBV20-1	NA	TGCAGTGCTAGAGATCTTCGGGGGAGCTACGAGCAGTACTTC	CSARDLRGSYEQYF
TRBJ2-3	TRBD1	TRBV4-3	few	TGCGCCAGCAGCCAAGCCCCGCCCGGGGGACAGGCGGGAAGCACAGATACGCAGTATTTT	CASSQAPPGGQAGSTDTQYF
TRBJ1-6	NA	TRBV20-1	NA	TGCAGTGCTAAGGCTCCGGGATCAACTTATTTCCCGGATTCACCCCTCCACTTT	CSAKAPGSTYFPDSPLHF
TRBJ1-2	NA	TRBV20-1	few	TGCAGTGCTAGGAATCCGGTCCCGCCTTATGGCTACACCTTC	CSARNPVPPYGYTF
TRBJ2-7	NA	TRBV5-1	NA	TGCGCCAGCAGCTTGGAGCGGCGGGGCTACGAGCAGTACTTC	CASSLERRGYEQYF
TRBJ2-5	NA	TRBV5-1	NA	TGCGCCAGCAGCTTCCACCGAGGACTGCAAGAGACCCAGTACTTC	CASSFHRGLQETQYF
TRBJ2-1	TRBD2	TRBV18	few	TGTGCCAGCTCCCGACTAGCGGGAGCAGGTGAGCAGTTCTTC	CASSRLAGAGEQFF
TRBJ2-3	NA	TRBV10-3	NA	TGTGCCATCAGTGATTTGTATAGCACAGATACGCAGTATTTT	CAISDLYSTDTQYF
TRBJ2-1	NA	TRBV5-4	NA	TGTGCCAGCAGCGGTGCTACGTACAATGAGCAGTTCTTC	CASSGATYNEQFF
TRBJ2-6	NA	TRBV4-3	NA	TGCGCCAGCAGCCCTGGGATGGGGGGGGCCAACGTCCTGACTTTC	CASSPGMGGANVLTF
TRBJ2-2	NA	TRBV9	few	TGTGCCAGCAGCGTAGTCGGGGGGCAATTCGCGAACACCGGGGAGCTGTTTTTT	CASSVVGGQFANTGELFF
TRBJ2-1	NA	TRBV29-1	NA	TGCAGCGTTGTGGACGGTACATACAATGAGCAGTTCTTC	CSVVDGTYNEQFF
TRBJ2-7	NA	TRBV23-1	NA	TGCGCCAGCAGTCAATCGGGTTTTAAGTTGGGGAGCTCCTACGAGCAGTACTTC	CASSQSGFKLGSSYEQYF
TRBJ2-5	NA	TRBV5-1	NA	TGCGCCAGCAGCTTGGTAGCGGCAATCCAAGAGACCCAGTACTTC	CASSLVAAIQETQYF
TRBJ1-3	NA	TRBV19	few	TGTGCCAGTAGAAAGGGTTTAGGTTCCTCCAGCTCTGGAAACACCATATATTTT	CASRKGLGSSSSGNTIYF
TRBJ1-2	NA	TRBV5-5	NA	TGTGCCAGCAGCTTGGCCCCAGGAGCTAACTATGGCTACACCTTC	CASSLAPGANYGYTF
TRBJ2-7	NA	TRBV2	few	TGTGCCAGCAGGGGCAGGGCGAGCTACGAGCAGTACTTC	CASRGRASYEQYF
TRBJ2-2	NA	TRBV20-1	NA	TGCAGTGCAAAAGAACTGTACACCGGGGAGCTGTTTTTT	CSAKELYTGELFF
TRBJ1-3	NA	TRBV7-8	NA	TGTGCCAGCAGCTTAGGGGTAACGGATGGAAACACCATATATTTT	CASSLGVTDGNTIYF
TRBJ1-4	NA	TRBV5-8	NA	TGTGCCAGCAGCTTGGAGACGGCGCCCGCAACTAATGAAAAACTGTTTTTT	CASSLETAPATNEKLFF
TRBJ1-1	NA	TRBV29-1	many	TGCAGCGTTGATTTAGGGAACACTGAAGCTTTCTTT	CSVDLGNTEAFF